This entry is about one T cell receptor beta chain. This clone's antigen is unknown. No much larger clone exists at a distance of one base, and base qualities are not known. Every donor was a healthy Caucasian. Three pairs of female monozygotic twins, all aged about 18 to 30 years, were included in the twin cohort. The RNA used for TCR libraries was isolated from peripheral blood mononuclear cells. The method behind the library was 5' RACE. The sequencer listed for this sample is Illumina HiSeq 2000. A universal primer binding site was added through template switching, and the final cDNA carried a unique molecular identifier so that TCR cDNA molecules could be counted accurately. First-strand cDNA for TCR alpha and beta chains was synthesized from specific primers in the conserved constant-segment region. To control for contamination, every cDNA library carried two barcodes: a SMART-Mk sample barcode plus Illumina barcodes. TruSeq adapter sequences and Illumina sample barcodes were added in two successive PCR steps. The TCR alpha and beta cDNA libraries were sequenced on the Illumina HiSeq platform using custom primers. The paper's processing steps were these. Raw reads were processed with MiGEC to extract unique molecular identifiers, and MiXCR was used to determine CDR3 positions. Recombination models were inferred per individual with the repgenHMM and IGoR tools using an EM algorithm. The tcR package in R was used for shared clonotype analysis, with sharing normalized by the product of cloneset sizes. To study raw recombination without the effects of thymic and clonal selection, out-of-frame nonproductive sequences were analyzed. TCRdb ran its own pipeline on the public reads, namely fastp trimming at Q25 and MiXCR clone calling, and kept in-frame beta chains. Rows with one shared CDR3 protein collapse into an entry with the most common genes and DNA. The V and J calls shown here were made by TCRdb, not taken from the authors' results. The sample profile shows hundreds of thousands of distinct CDR3 sequences; over 15% of them were found once. The ten top clones hold around 13% of the sample.

The CDR3 covers 15 residues, taking in both the cysteine and the phenylalanine. The kept DNA is CDR3 alone, 45 bases in frame from the first base. Trimming at the junction amounts to 0 bases on V and 2 bases on J, and the germline ends lie 11 bases apart. The germline V gene (reference sequence) provides CDR1 LGHDT and CDR2 YNNKEL. The data were taken from a study of identical twins listed by TCRdb under 2016. Regarding the complete study: To test whether fetal clonotypes persist, the study used deep sequencing on TCR alpha and beta repertoires from monozygotic twins, unrelated adults of various ages, and cord blood. To rule out contamination, replicate twin experiments were performed at different times with different library preparation protocols. Study-wide conclusions, independent of this receptor: In monozygotic twins, recombination models systematically underestimated out-of-frame TCR alpha sharing, but the models matched the sharing seen between unrelated individuals. Invariant T cells such as MAIT and iNKT could partly confound zero-insertion analyses, though diverse VJ usage argued against this for most clonotypes. In beta out-of-frame sequences, excess twin sharing was weaker, because having fewer shared sequences lowered the signal-to-noise ratio. Compared with coincidental sharing between unrelated individuals, out-of-frame TCR alpha sequences shared between twins had an excess of sequences with low generation probability. Because the same donors could not be followed over many years, the conclusions relied on cross-sectional statistical analysis. Fewer insertions were carried by abundant cord blood beta clonotypes; a weaker similar trend was observed in young adult naive repertoires, while no such trend was observed in memory repertoires.

These same data were also listed under a study on T cells expressing NK-cell markers. In that second paper, the authors write: In sorted CD3+CD56+NKG2C+, CD3+CD56+NKG2C- and CD3+CD56-NKG2C+ T-cell subsets from eight donors, TCR beta-chain repertoires were profiled. Among the eight sequenced donors, only one was HCMV-seronegative, while the other seven were HCMV-seropositive. In several experiments an anti-gammadeltaTCR antibody was added to restrict sorting to alphabetaTCR-expressing T cells. In six donors, the dominant CD3+CD56+NKG2C+ clonotypes ranked among the top 10 CD8+ clonotypes, making up roughly 1.0-7.0% of CD8+ T cells. Those dominant clonotypes were again the most abundant among CD3+CD56-NKG2C+ cells in a handful of donors, at about 28.3-60.1%. It remained unclear whether the expanded NKG2C-expressing T cell clones were specific for HCMV antigens. Randomly selected healthy volunteers, three men and five women, were used as the eight sequenced donors. To determine HCMV serostatus, a commercial ELISA kit was used to detect HCMV-specific IgG in serum. For five or six donors, unsorted PBMC were also used to sequence bulk peripheral blood T-cell repertoires. MIGEC was used to demultiplex reads and group the reads by UMI, and MiTCR was used to assemble and quantify clonotypes. To exclude erroneous sequences, only TCR cDNA sequences supported by at least two reads were retained. The tcR package was used for downstream repertoire analysis, with clonotypes matched between fractions based on CDR3 nucleotide sequence plus V segment. VDJmatch was used to annotate antigen specificity against VDJdb, with one amino acid substitution in CDR3 permitted.

The sequenced sample consisted of PBMCs. This chain is built from TRBV3-1 and TRBJ2-7; the D segment could be TRBD1, given 5 matching bases. The source of this sequence is a woman aged 18-29 years in good health. CDR3 sequence: CASSQEGRVPYEQYF. The bases read TGTGCCAGCAGCCAAGAAGGCAGGGTCCCCTACGAGCAGTACTTC.